Below are 8 T cell receptor beta chains sequenced from a single sample in a study of beta chain features in type 1 diabetes. Regarding the study as a whole: Significant though moderate, a shortening of TCRB CDR3s appeared in all four CD4+ subsets of Type 1 diabetes patients.

Reverse transcribing all isolated RNA meant expressed TCRB transcripts were sequenced. TCRdb keeps only in-frame clones here, not all; method: immunoSEQ multiplex PCR. The sample shows roughly 150,000 clones, about a tenth of them seen only once. Their specific antigens are unknown. The sequenced material came from central memory CD4+ T cells from blood. The receptors were gathered from a man in his thirties or forties with type 1 diabetes.

The sample holds a few counts of this clone. V and J are TRBV9 and TRBJ2-5; perhaps TRBD2 as D (5 bases). The CDR3 loop spans 16 amino acids. V lost 0 bases to trimming and J lost 2 bases, with 14 bases between them. Germline CDR1 and CDR2: SGDLS and YYNGEE. CDR3 coding DNA: TGTGCCAGCAGCGTAGCTAGCAGGATGGGTCAAGAGACCCAGTACTTC. Translating it yields CASSVASRMGQETQYF.

V is TRBV7-2 and J is TRBJ2-2, with D tentatively TRBD1 (6 bases). Trimming took 2 bases from V and 8 from J, leaving 12 bases between them. This CDR3 has 14 residues. The germline V gene has CDR1 SGHTA and CDR2 FQGNSA. CDR3 bases: TGTGCCAGCAGCTTACTGGGGGCGCGTGGGGAGCTGTTTTTT. This encodes CASSLLGARGELFF.

V is TRBV7-9 and J is TRBJ2-3; D perhaps matches TRBD1 (5 bases). Trimming shortened V by 5 bases and J by 3 bases, and 9 bases separated the two germline ends. CDR1 and CDR2 from the germline V gene are SEHNR and FQNEAQ (reference sequence). The CDR3 is 13 amino acids. The CDR3 DNA reads TGTGCCAGCAGCCTAGGGGCAACAGATACGCAGTATTTT. Translated: CASSLGATDTQYF.

This clone was found a few times. At one of its ends the junction is not consistent with the germline gene, which may arise from a read error. The gene calls are TRBV5-4 and TRBJ1-2; D remains ambiguous. CDR1 SGHNT and CDR2 YYREEE come from the germline V gene (reference sequence). This CDR3 has 13 amino acids. CDR3 sequence (DNA): TGTGCCAGCAGTTTGGACGAGATTTATGGCTACACCTTC. Its translation is CASSLDEIYGYTF.

This clone was counted only a few times. The V call is TRBV5-4, the J call TRBJ2-3, with 14 bases aligning to TRBD2. V shed 4 bases and J 5 bases; nucleotides not matched to a gene: 3. Germline V gene sequence: CDR1 SGHNT, CDR2 YYREEE (reference sequence). The CDR3 loop spans 15 amino acids. The CDR3 is CASSVGTSGRDTQYF. The CDR3 nucleotides read TGTGCCAGCAGCGTAGGGACTAGCGGGAGAGATACGCAGTATTTT.

This sequence joins TRBV19 and TRBJ2-5; a possible D gene is TRBD2 (6 bases). This CDR3 spans 13 amino acids. CDR1 is LNHDA and CDR2 is SQIVND in the germline V gene (reference sequence). Deletions cut 3 bases from V and 5 bases from J, with 10 bases between. The DNA of the CDR3 is TGTGCCAGTAGTATTCAGCGGGCGGAGACCCAGTACTTC. This sequence encodes CASSIQRAETQYF.

Comments on this clone: One end of the junction fails to match germline, which may point to a read error. The chain links TRBV7-9 to TRBJ1-2, with 8 bases identical to TRBD1. The CDR3 extends over 16 amino acids. Germline CDR1 and CDR2: SEHNR and FQNEAQ (reference sequence). CDR3 nucleotides: TGCGCCAGCAGCCCGGACCGGACAGGGCCATACTATGGCTACACCTTC. This encodes CASSPDRTGPYYGYTF.

This chain joins TRBV19 and TRBJ1-5; D possibly corresponds to TRBD1 (5 bases). Trimming removed 8 bases at V and 0 bases at J, with 14 bases between. Germline CDR1 LNHDA, CDR2 SQIVND (reference sequence). This CDR3 has 15 residues. CDR3 protein: CASCWTPHSNQPQHF. The DNA of the CDR3 is TGTGCCAGTTGTTGGACACCGCATAGCAATCAGCCCCAGCATTTT.